What follows describes a single T cell receptor (beta chain). Its antigen is unknown. This entry comes from a study of T-cell memory formation after mild COVID-19. Study-level background: Across donors, TCR clusters were largely donor specific. Study-level findings and limits: Those CD4+ clones that contracted were mainly in CM and EM (CD8+ ones in EMRA). Contracting clones, day 15 to 85, had balanced CD4/CD8, and later expanders favored CD4+.

The CDR3 is 18 residues long. V gave up 2 bases and J gave up 0 bases; unmatched junction bases: 6. Germline V lookup: CDR1 KGHDR, CDR2 SFDVKD. Constant-segment primers and 5'RACE yielded cDNA libraries for TCR alpha and TCR beta, each carrying sample barcodes and UMIs. TCRdb independently ran MiXCR on the 5' RACE reads; one entry per CDR3 protein. The profile covers under 700,000 distinct CDR3 sequences, with around 21% appearing a single time and approximately 13% taken by the ten largest. Specimen: PBMCs or a T cell subset sorted from them (not recorded which). This clonotype was sampled from an adult woman who had mild COVID-19 (a few samples of this study predate the infection). Cell type and time point are not known. V usage is TRBV24-1 and J usage is TRBJ2-6, with TRBD1 matching over 7 bases. CDR3 loop: CATSDSPGQSSGANVLTF. The CDR3 DNA reads TGTGCCACCAGTGATTCACCGGGACAGAGCTCTGGGGCCAACGTCCTGACTTTC.